This record covers a single T cell receptor beta chain. Its antigen is undetermined. Expressed TCRB transcripts got sequenced, as all isolated RNA was reverse transcribed. TCRdb's copy holds only in-frame clones and misses some; the assay was immunoSEQ multiplex PCR. The sample records roughly 250,000 clones, just over 20% being singletons. V was clipped by 3 bases and J by 8 bases, with 20 bases between them. CDR1 is SGHNT, CDR2 YYREEE, per germline (reference sequence). The CDR3 spans 15 residues. The data stem from a study of beta chain features in type 1 diabetes. For the study at large: All of the samples together had 85 million to 140 million sorted cells examined. Broader study findings: Among all four CD4+ subsets, Type 1 diabetes patients had TCRB CDR3s that were moderately but significantly shorter.

Sequenced sample: naive CD4+ T cells from blood. This sequence joins TRBV5-4 and TRBJ1-2; D is possibly TRBD1 (6 bases). The origin of this receptor is a woman aged 40-49 years with type 1 diabetes. CDR3 nucleotides: TGTGCCAGCAGCTCCTCAAGACAGGTCCAATGGGGCTACACCTTC. It codes for CASSSSRQVQWGYTF.